This T cell receptor (beta chain) emerged from a study of sequential checkpoint blockade in melanoma (dated by TCRdb to between 2018 and 2021). As for the study more broadly: Patients were assigned by 1:1 randomization to either first-line nivolumab followed by ipilimumab (arm A) or ipilimumab followed by nivolumab (arm B). Maintenance nivolumab came after both trial sequences. The full study reports these points: The model for predicting response that combines TCR metrics with mutation burden needs to be validated in larger, independent patient cohorts.

CDR1 MDHEN and CDR2 SYDVKM were looked up in the germline V gene. The CDR3, cysteine through phenylalanine, is 14 amino acids long. Of the read, only the CDR3 DNA is kept; its 42 bases are in frame from base 1. V loses 2 bases of germline sequence and J loses 1 base, and the interval between the two ends is 6 bases. The treatment or condition label on this specimen signifies: randomized to nivolumab then ipilimumab (arm A) or the reverse (arm B). None of the patients in the trial had previously been given DNA-damaging chemotherapy. A FACS Aria II flow cytometer was used to sort live CD3+CD8+ cells that were negative for CD19 and CD56 from thawed PBMCs. Samples came from patients with melanoma in CheckMate 064, a randomized, open-label phase II trial of sequential checkpoint blockade. Peripheral blood mononuclear cells were collected by leukapheresis, purified using Ficoll-Paque, and frozen in human serum containing roughly 10% DMSO. Purity of sorted blood CD3+CD8+ cells was verified at >95% immediately after sorting, followed by DNA extraction.

TCRbeta CDR3 regions were immunosequenced from genomic DNA with the immunoSEQ Assay. Before high-throughput sequencing, genomic DNA was amplified using bias-controlled multiplex PCR. The paper's processing steps were these. To quantify the absolute abundance of each unique TCRbeta CDR3 region, the sequences were collapsed and filtered. Clonality, defined as 1 minus Pielou's evenness, was calculated using productive rearrangements only. Clones with significantly greater frequencies in on-treatment versus baseline samples were identified using a previously published method. TCRdb took over this immuneACCESS table, retaining in-frame rearrangements with V and J assigned. Such tables are incomplete; in checked studies, under half of the missing clones stem from an unresolved V gene, and the remainder is unexplained. Clonal size and the V and J genes are those of that table, whereas D and trimming came from the DNA. The sample table lists under 6,500 clones, 70% to 90% of them with a count of one. Approximately 8.8% of the sample is in the top ten clones.

With respect to this clone: What antigen it recognizes has not been identified. The sample holds no much larger clone one base away, and base qualities are not on file.

The sequence joins TRBV28 to TRBJ2-1; no D gene can be assigned with confidence. This TCR was recovered from a human donor with melanoma. This material consisted of CD8+ T cells sorted from blood (inferred from file names), taken from a patient given nivolumab and ipilimumab in sequence. Read as DNA, the sequence is TGTGCCAGCAGTTTACTTTATTCCTACAATGAGCAGTTCTTC. It encodes CASSLLYSYNEQFF.